Listed below are T cell receptor beta chains from one sample, sequenced in a study of blood T cell repertoires in COVID-19. The repertoire was sequenced with immunoSEQ multiplex PCR; TCRdb's copy has only in-frame clones and lacks some. Of 50,000 to 75,000 clones listed, roughly 84% are singletons. The specimen sequenced was peripheral blood. The receptors were sampled from a woman older than 75 with active or convalescent COVID-19. Both conserved end residues are part of each CDR3. Each record gives: J gene, clone size, V gene, D gene, CDR3 protein, CDR3 DNA. The D gene is left open where the match is weak. A row's size may be missing; if present it is once, few, many or a size class.

j_call: TRBJ2-7; clone_size: .; v_call: TRBV30; d_call: .; cdr3_aa: CAWSSGQLIEQYF; cdr3_nt: TGTGCCTGGAGCTCTGGACAGCTTATCGAGCAGTACTTC
j_call: TRBJ1-1; clone_size: .; v_call: TRBV5-5; d_call: TRBD1; cdr3_aa: CASSPEEGAWNTEAFF; cdr3_nt: TGTGCCAGCAGCCCGGAGGAGGGGGCATGGAACACTGAAGCTTTCTTT
j_call: TRBJ1-5; clone_size: .; v_call: TRBV28; d_call: TRBD1; cdr3_aa: CASSFQAGQGYQPQHF; cdr3_nt: TGTGCCAGCAGTTTCCAAGCGGGACAGGGGTATCAGCCCCAGCATTTT
j_call: TRBJ2-3; clone_size: .; v_call: TRBV24-1; d_call: .; cdr3_aa: CATSDRTGPDTQYF; cdr3_nt: TGTGCCACCAGTGACCGTACAGGGCCAGATACGCAGTATTTT
j_call: TRBJ2-4; clone_size: .; v_call: TRBV19; d_call: TRBD1; cdr3_aa: CASSKKTGGLNIQYF; cdr3_nt: TGTGCCAGTAGTAAAAAGACAGGGGGCCTGAACATTCAGTACTTC
j_call: TRBJ1-2; clone_size: .; v_call: TRBV27; d_call: .; cdr3_aa: CASRPLGAVDGYTF; cdr3_nt: TGTGCCAGCAGACCTCTTGGGGCAGTAGATGGCTACACCTTC
j_call: TRBJ1-2; clone_size: .; v_call: TRBV5-1; d_call: TRBD1; cdr3_aa: CASSLEGQGASHGYTF; cdr3_nt: TGCGCCAGCAGCTTGGAAGGGCAGGGGGCGAGTCATGGCTACACCTTC
j_call: TRBJ2-3; clone_size: .; v_call: TRBV12-5; d_call: TRBD2; cdr3_aa: CASGPGTSSGTDTQYF; cdr3_nt: TGTGCTAGTGGTCCCGGGACTAGCTCTGGCACAGATACGCAGTATTTT
j_call: TRBJ2-2; clone_size: .; v_call: TRBV5-1; d_call: .; cdr3_aa: CASRRESGTGELFF; cdr3_nt: TGCGCCAGCAGAAGGGAGTCGGGCACCGGGGAGCTGTTTTTT
j_call: TRBJ2-2; clone_size: .; v_call: TRBV5-1; d_call: TRBD1; cdr3_aa: CASSLRGQYTGELFF; cdr3_nt: TGCGCCAGCAGCTTAAGGGGGCAGTACACCGGGGAGCTGTTTTTT
j_call: TRBJ1-6; clone_size: few; v_call: TRBV7-9; d_call: TRBD1; cdr3_aa: CASSSPGQGHLHF; cdr3_nt: TGTGCCAGCAGCTCTCCGGGACAGGGCCACCTCCACTTT
j_call: TRBJ2-7; clone_size: few; v_call: TRBV3-1/TRBV3-2; d_call: .; cdr3_aa: CASSMHGTSDEQYF; cdr3_nt: TGTGCCAGCAGCATGCACGGGACTTCAGACGAGCAGTACTTC
j_call: TRBJ1-1; clone_size: .; v_call: TRBV5-1; d_call: .; cdr3_aa: CASSLEVGGTEAFF; cdr3_nt: TGCGCCAGCAGCTTGGAGGTGGGGGGCACTGAAGCTTTCTTT
j_call: TRBJ1-1; clone_size: .; v_call: TRBV5-4; d_call: TRBD1; cdr3_aa: CASSLGTGQAFF; cdr3_nt: TGTGCCAGCAGCTTGGGGACAGGGCAAGCTTTCTTT
j_call: TRBJ1-2; clone_size: .; v_call: TRBV5-1; d_call: .; cdr3_aa: CASSSDYYGYTF; cdr3_nt: TGCGCCAGCAGCTCCGACTACTATGGCTACACCTTC
j_call: TRBJ1-1; clone_size: .; v_call: TRBV5-8; d_call: TRBD1; cdr3_aa: CASGTGGASGTEAFF; cdr3_nt: TGTGCCAGCGGGACAGGGGGCGCCAGCGGCACTGAAGCTTTCTTT
j_call: TRBJ1-1; clone_size: few; v_call: TRBV11-2; d_call: .; cdr3_aa: CASTSFSGTEAFF; cdr3_nt: TGTGCCAGCACCTCGTTCTCAGGCACTGAAGCTTTCTTT